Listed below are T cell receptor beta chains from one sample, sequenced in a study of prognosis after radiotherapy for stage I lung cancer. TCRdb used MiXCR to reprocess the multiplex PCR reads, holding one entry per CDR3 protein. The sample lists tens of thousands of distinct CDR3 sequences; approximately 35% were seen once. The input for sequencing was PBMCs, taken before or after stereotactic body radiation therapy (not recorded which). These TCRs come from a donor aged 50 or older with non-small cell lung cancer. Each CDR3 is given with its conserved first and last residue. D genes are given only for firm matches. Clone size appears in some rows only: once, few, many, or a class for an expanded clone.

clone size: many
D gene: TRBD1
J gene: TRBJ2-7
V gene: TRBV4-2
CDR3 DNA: TGTGCCAGCAGCCAAGAGCCGGGACAGGGCTACGAGCAGTACTTC
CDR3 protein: CASSQEPGQGYEQYF

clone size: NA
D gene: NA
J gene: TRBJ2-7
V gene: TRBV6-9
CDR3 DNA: TGTGCCAGCAGTTACAAAACCTACGAACAGTACTTC
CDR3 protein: CASSYKTYEQYF

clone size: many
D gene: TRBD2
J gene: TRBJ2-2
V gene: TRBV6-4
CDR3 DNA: TGTGCCAGCAGCCGACTAGCGGGAGTCGGCACCGGGGAGCTGTTTTTT
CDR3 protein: CASSRLAGVGTGELFF

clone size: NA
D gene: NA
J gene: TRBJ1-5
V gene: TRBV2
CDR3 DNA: TGTGCCAGCAGTCGGTTTAGGGGGGGAAAACAGCCCCAGCATTTT
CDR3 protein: CASSRFRGGKQPQHF

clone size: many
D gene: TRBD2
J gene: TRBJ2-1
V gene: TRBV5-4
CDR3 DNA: TGTGCCAGCTCTACCGGGACTAGTAATGAGCAGTTCTTC
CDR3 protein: CASSTGTSNEQFF

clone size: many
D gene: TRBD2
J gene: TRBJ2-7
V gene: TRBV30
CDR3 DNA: TGTGCCTGGGGTGGGACTAGCGGGAGTTTATACGAGCAGTACTTC
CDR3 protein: CAWGGTSGSLYEQYF

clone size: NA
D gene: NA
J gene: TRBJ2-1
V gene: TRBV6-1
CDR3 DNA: TGTGCCAGCAGTTGGGACTCTCGGAGCTCCTACAATGAGCAGTTCTTC
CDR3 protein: CASSWDSRSSYNEQFF

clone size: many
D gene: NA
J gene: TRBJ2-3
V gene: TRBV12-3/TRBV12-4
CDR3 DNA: TGTGCCAGCGGGTGGACAAATACGCAGTATTTT
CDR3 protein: CASGWTNTQYF

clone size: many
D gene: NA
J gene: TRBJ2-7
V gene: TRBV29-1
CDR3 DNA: TGCAGCGGCAGGGCGACCGGCGAGCAGTACTTC
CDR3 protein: CSGRATGEQYF

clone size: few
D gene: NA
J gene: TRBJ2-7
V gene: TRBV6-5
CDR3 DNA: TGTGCCAGCAGTTACTCGGGACCTAACGAGCAGTACTTC
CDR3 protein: CASSYSGPNEQYF

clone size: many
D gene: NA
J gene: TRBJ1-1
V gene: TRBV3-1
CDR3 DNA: TGTGCCAGCAGCCAAGATGGACAGTCGTCAGCTTTCTTT
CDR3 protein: CASSQDGQSSAFF

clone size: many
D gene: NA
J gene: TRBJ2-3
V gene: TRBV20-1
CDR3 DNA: TGCAGTGTACGCGGCTACCAGGATACGCAGTATTTT
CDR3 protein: CSVRGYQDTQYF

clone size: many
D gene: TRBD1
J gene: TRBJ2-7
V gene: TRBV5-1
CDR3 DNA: TGCGCCAGCAGCAAGGGACAGGAGTACTACGAGCAGTACTTC
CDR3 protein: CASSKGQEYYEQYF

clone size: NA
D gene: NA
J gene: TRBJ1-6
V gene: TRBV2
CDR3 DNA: TGTGCCAGCAATCCAGATAATTCACCCCTCCACTTT
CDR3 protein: CASNPDNSPLHF

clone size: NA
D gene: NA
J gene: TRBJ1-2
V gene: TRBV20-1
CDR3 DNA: TGCAGTGCTAGAGTCCAGGGGTCCCACTATTTCTACACCTTC
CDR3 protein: CSARVQGSHYFYTF

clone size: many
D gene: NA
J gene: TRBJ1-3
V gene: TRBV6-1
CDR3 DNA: TGTGCCAGTTTTATACCCTCTGGAAACACCATATATTTT
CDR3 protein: CASFIPSGNTIYF

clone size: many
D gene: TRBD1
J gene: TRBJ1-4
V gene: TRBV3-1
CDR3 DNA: TGTGCCAGCAGCGACACAGGGGGCGGGGATAATGAAAAACTGTTTTTT
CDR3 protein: CASSDTGGGDNEKLFF

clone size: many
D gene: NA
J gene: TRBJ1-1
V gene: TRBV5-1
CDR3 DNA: TGCGCCAGCAGCTTTGGTTCAGGGGACACTGAAGCTTTCTTT
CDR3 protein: CASSFGSGDTEAFF

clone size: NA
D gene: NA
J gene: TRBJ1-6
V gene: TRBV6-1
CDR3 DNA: TGTGCCAGCAAAACAGGGAACTCACCCCTCCACTTT
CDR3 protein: CASKTGNSPLHF

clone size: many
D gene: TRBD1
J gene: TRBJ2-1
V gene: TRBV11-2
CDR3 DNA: TGTGCCAGCAGCCTCCGGGACAGGGTTCAGAGTGAGCAGTTCTTC
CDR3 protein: CASSLRDRVQSEQFF

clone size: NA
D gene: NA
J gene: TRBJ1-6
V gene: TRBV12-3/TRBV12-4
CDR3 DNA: TGTGCCAGCAGCCTCAGGGAAGGGTCACCCCTCCACTTT
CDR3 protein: CASSLREGSPLHF

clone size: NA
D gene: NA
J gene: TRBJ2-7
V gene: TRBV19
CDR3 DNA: TGTGCCAGTAGTATAGGAACGAGCTACGAGCGGTACTTC
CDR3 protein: CASSIGTSYERYF

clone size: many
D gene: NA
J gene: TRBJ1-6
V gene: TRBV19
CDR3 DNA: TGTGCCAGTAGTATGGAGGGGATAGGTTCACCCCTCCACTTT
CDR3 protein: CASSMEGIGSPLHF

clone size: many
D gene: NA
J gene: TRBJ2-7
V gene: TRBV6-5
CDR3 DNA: TGTGCCAGCAGTTACTCAGGGACCTCCTACGAGCAGTACTTC
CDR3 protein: CASSYSGTSYEQYF

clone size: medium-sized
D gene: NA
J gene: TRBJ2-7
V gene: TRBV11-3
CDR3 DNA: TGTGCCAGCAGCTTGGGGGGCTCCTACGAGCAGTACTTC
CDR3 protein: CASSLGGSYEQYF

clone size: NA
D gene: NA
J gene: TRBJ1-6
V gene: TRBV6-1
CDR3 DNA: TGTGCCATCAGTGGACAGAATAATTCACCCCTCCACTTT
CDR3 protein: CAISGQNNSPLHF

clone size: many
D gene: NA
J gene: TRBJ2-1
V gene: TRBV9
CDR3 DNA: TGTGCCAGCAGCCCCATGCACCGCTACAATGAGCAGTTCTTC
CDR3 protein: CASSPMHRYNEQFF

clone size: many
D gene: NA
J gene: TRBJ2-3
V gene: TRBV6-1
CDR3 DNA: TGTGCCAGCACTGACCCCACAGATACGCAGTATTTT
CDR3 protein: CASTDPTDTQYF

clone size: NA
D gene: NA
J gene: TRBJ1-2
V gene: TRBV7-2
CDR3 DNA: TGTGCCAGCAGCTTAGGGGGTACCCCCGCGGGATGTGGCTACACCTTC
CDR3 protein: CASSLGGTPAGCGYTF

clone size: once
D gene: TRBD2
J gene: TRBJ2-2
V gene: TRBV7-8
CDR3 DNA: TGTGCCAGCAGCTTATTCCGGGTCGGGAGGGCCGATACCGGGGAGCTGTTTTTT
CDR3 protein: CASSLFRVGRADTGELFF

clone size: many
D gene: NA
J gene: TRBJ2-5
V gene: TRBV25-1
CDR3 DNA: TGTGCCAGCAGTGCCGGACGGAACATCCAAGAGACCCAGTACTTC
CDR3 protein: CASSAGRNIQETQYF

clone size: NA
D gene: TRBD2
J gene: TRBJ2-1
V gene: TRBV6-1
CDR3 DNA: TGTGCCAGCAGCTCTTCTAGCGGGAGTGATGAGCAGTTCTTC
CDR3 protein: CASSSSSGSDEQFF

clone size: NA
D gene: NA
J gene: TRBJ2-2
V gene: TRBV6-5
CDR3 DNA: TGTGCCAGCAGTTACTCGCCCAGATACACCGGGGAGCTGTTTTTT
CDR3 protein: CASSYSPRYTGELFF

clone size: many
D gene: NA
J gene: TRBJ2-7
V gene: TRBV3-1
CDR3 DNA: TGTGCCAGCAGCTGGGGACTTGGGACAGCCGAGCAGTACTTC
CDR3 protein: CASSWGLGTAEQYF

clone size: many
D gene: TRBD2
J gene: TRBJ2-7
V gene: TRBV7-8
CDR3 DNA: TGTGCCAGCAGCACCGCAGCGGGGGGGGGTGTCGAGCAGTACTTC
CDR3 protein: CASSTAAGGGVEQYF

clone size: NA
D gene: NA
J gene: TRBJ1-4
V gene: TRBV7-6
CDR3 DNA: TGTGCCAGCAGCTTAGCACAGGGTTCTAATGAAAAACTGTTTTTT
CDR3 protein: CASSLAQGSNEKLFF

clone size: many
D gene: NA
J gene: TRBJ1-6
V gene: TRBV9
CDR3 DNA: TGTGCCAGCTCGGGGGGGTACGTCGAGTCACCCCTCCACTTT
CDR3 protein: CASSGGYVESPLHF

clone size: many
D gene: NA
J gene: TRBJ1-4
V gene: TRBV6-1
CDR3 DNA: TGTGCCAGCAGCGTCGGGCGGGATAATGAAAAACTGTTTTTT
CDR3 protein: CASSVGRDNEKLFF

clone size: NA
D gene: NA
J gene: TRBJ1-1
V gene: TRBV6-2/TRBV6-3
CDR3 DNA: TGTGCCAGCTTCTCGTGGGCGGAGAACACTGAAGCTTTCTTT
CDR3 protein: CASFSWAENTEAFF

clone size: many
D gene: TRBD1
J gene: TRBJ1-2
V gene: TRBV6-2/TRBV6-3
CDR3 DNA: TGTGCCAGCAATCGACAGGGGGGCATCTATGGCTACACCTTC
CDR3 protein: CASNRQGGIYGYTF

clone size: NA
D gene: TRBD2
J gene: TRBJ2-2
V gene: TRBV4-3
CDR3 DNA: TGCGCCAGCAGCCACTCTAGCGGGAGTACCGGGGAGCTGTTTTTT
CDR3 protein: CASSHSSGSTGELFF

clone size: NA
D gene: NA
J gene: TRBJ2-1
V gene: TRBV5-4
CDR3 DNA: TGTGCCAGCAGGGAGAGGCGGGGCAACAATGAGCAGTTCTTC
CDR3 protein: CASRERRGNNEQFF

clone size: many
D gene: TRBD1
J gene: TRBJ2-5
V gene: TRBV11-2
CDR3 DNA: TGTGCCAGCAGCACCGGGACAGGGTATCGGTACTACCAAGAGACCCAGTACTTC
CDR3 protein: CASSTGTGYRYYQETQYF

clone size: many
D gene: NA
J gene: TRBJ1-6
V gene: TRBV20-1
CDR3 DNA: TGCAGTGCTAGAGACAGGGAAAAGGGTAATTCACCCCTCCACTTT
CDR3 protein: CSARDREKGNSPLHF

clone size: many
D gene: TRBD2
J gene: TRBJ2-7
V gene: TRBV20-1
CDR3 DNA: TGCAGTGCTAGTAGGGCTAGCGGGAGGGTAGGGAACGAGCAGTACTTC
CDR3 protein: CSASRASGRVGNEQYF

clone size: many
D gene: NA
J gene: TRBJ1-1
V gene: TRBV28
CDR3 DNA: TGTGCCAGCACCCCCGGAACTGAAGCTTTCTTT
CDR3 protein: CASTPGTEAFF

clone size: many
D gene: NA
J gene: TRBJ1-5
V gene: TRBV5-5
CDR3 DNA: TGTGCCAGCAGCTTGGATTTGGGACCGGGAGGGGGGCCCCAGCATTTT
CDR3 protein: CASSLDLGPGGGPQHF

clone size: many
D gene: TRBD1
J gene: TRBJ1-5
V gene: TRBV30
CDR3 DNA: TGTGCCTGGAGTAGGACAGGGGTTACGCATCAGCCCCAGCATTTT
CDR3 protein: CAWSRTGVTHQPQHF

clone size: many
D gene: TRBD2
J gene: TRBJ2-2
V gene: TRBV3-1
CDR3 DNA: TGTGCCAGCAGCCAGACTAGCGGGAGAAATACCGGGGAGCTGTTTTTT
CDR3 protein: CASSQTSGRNTGELFF

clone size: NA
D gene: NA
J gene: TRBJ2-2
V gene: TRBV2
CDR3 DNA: TGTGCCAGTAACCGGGGACATGGGAACACCGGGGAGCTGTTTTTT
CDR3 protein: CASNRGHGNTGELFF

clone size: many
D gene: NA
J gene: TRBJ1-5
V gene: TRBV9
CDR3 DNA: TGTGCCAGCAGCGTAGAGGGGTATCAGCCCCAGCATTTT
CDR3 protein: CASSVEGYQPQHF

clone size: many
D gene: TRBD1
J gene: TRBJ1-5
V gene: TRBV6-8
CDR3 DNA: TGTGCCAGCTCGATAAGAGGACAGGCCCCAAGGCCCCAGCATTTT
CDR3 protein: CASSIRGQAPRPQHF

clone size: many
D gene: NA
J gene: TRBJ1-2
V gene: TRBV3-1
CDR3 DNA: TGTGCCAGCAGCCAACGGGGGAAAGATGACTACACCTTC
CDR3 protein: CASSQRGKDDYTF

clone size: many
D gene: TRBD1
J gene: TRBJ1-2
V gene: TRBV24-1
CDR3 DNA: TGTGCCACCAGTGAAGGGGACAGGGGGATCTACGGCTACACCTTC
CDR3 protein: CATSEGDRGIYGYTF

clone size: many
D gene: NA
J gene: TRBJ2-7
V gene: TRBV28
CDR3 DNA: TGTGCCAGCAGTTCCCCGAGGGGGGGCTCCTACGAGCAGTACTTC
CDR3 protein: CASSSPRGGSYEQYF